This TCR beta chain was found in a study of shared clonotypes between healthy human individuals. As for the study in general: Donor composition was a couple of women and three men, aged 18 to 49. Study results and caveats: Sampling involved blood alone; tissue repertoires likely differ.

A word on this clone: Antigen specificity is unknown.

The assay was immunoSEQ multiplex PCR, and TCRdb's table has in-frame clones only and misses some. The data show nearly 1 million clones, with about three quarters seen just once and roughly 1.5% held by the top ten. The ends lost 6 bases at V and 1 base at J; junction bases unmatched: 8. The V gene's germline CDR1 is SQVTM and CDR2 ANQGSEA. This CDR3 contains 14 residues. The TCR originated in a man younger than 35 in good health. The sequenced material came from memory CD4+ T cells sorted from blood. The subset here: CD45RA-negative fraction. The rearrangement joins TRBV29-1 to TRBJ1-2, with TRBD1 matching over 7 bases. CDR3 residues: CSVAGGISNYGYTF. CDR3 coding DNA: TGCAGCGTCGCAGGGGGAATTAGTAACTATGGCTACACCTTC.